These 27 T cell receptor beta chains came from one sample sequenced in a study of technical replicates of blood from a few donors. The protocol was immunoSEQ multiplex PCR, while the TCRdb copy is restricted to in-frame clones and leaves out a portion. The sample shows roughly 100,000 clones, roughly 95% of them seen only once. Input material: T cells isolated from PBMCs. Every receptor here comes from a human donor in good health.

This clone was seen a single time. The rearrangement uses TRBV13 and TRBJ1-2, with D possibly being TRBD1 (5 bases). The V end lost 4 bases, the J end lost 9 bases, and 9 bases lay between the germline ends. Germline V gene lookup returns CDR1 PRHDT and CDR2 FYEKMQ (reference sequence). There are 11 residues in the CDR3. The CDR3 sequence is CASSSGHSYTF. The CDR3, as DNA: TGTGCCAGCAGCTCAGGACACAGCTACACCTTC.

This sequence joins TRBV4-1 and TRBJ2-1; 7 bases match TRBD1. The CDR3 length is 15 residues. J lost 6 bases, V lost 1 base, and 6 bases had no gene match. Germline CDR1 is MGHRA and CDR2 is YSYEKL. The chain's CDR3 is CASSQGSQGINEQFF. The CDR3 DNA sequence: TGCGCCAGCAGCCAAGGCTCACAGGGGATCAATGAGCAGTTCTTC.

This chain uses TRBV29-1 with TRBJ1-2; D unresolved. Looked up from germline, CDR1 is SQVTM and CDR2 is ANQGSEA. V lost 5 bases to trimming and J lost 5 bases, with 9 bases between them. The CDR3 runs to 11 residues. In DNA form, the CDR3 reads TGCAGCGTTCGGGGATTATATGGCTACACCTTC. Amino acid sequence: CSVRGLYGYTF.

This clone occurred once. This CDR3 is CASRYSGANVLTF. The CDR3 bases are TGTGCCAGCAGGTACTCTGGGGCCAACGTCCTGACTTTC. V gene TRBV5-4 combines with J gene TRBJ2-6; D is undetermined. The CDR3 is 13 amino acids. Trimming pared 5 bases from V and 0 bases from J, leaving 3 bases between. Germline V gene sequence: CDR1 SGHNT, CDR2 YYREEE (reference sequence).

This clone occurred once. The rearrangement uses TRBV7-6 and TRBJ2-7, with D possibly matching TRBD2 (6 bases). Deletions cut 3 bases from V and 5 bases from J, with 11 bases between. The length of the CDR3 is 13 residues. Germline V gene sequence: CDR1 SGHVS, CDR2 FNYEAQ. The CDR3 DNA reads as TGTGCCAGCAGCTTGGCGGGAAGGGACGAGCAGTACTTC. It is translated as CASSLAGRDEQYF.

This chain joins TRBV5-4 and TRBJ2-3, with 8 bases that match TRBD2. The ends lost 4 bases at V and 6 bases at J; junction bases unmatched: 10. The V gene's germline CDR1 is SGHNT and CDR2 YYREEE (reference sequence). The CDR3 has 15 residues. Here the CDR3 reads CASSAPGLGVDTQYF. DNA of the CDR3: TGTGCCAGCAGCGCGCCGGGACTAGGCGTGGATACGCAGTATTTT. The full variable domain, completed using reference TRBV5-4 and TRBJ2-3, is ETGVTQSPTHLIKTRGQQVTLRCSSQSGHNTVSWYQQALGQGPQFIFQYYREEENGRGNFPPRFSGLQFPNYSSELNVNALELDDSALYLCASSAPGLGVDTQYFGPGTRLTVL.

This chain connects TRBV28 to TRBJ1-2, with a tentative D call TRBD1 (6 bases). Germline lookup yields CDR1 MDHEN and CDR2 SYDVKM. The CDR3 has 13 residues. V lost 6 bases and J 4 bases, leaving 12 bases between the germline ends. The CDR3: CASRGGHGYGYTF. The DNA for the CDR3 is TGTGCCAGCAGGGGGGGGCATGGCTATGGCTACACCTTC.

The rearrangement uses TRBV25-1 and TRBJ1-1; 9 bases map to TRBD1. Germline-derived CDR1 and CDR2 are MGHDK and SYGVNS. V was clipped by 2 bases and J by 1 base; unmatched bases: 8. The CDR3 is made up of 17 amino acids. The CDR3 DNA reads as TGTGCCAGCAGTGAACCCGGGACAGGGATTAAGAACACTGAAGCTTTCTTT. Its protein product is CASSEPGTGIKNTEAFF.

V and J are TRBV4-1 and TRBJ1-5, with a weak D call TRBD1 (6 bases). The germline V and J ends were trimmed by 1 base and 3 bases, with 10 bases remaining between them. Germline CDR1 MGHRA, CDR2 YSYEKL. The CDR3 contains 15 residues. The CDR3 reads CASSQVQGLNQPQHF. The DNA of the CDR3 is TGCGCCAGCAGCCAAGTACAGGGTCTCAATCAGCCCCAGCATTTT.

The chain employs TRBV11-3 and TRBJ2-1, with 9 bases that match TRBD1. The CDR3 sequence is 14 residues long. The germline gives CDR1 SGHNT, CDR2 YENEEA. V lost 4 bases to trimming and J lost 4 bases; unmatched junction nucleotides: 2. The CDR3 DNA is TGTGCCAGCAGCTCCGGGACAGGGTACAATGAGCAGTTCTTC. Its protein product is CASSSGTGYNEQFF.

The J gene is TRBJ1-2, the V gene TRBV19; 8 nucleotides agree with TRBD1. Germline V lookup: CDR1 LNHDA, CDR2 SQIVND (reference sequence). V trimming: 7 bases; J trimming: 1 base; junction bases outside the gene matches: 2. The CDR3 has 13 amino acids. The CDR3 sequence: CASTTGGNYGYTF. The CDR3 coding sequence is TGTGCCAGTACTACAGGGGGTAACTATGGCTACACCTTC.

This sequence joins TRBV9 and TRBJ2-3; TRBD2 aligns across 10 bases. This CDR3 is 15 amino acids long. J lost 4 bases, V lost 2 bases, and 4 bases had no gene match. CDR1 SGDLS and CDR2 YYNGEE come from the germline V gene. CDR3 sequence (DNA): TGTGCCAGCAGCGTTGGACTAGCGGACTCAGATACGCAGTATTTT. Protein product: CASSVGLADSDTQYF.

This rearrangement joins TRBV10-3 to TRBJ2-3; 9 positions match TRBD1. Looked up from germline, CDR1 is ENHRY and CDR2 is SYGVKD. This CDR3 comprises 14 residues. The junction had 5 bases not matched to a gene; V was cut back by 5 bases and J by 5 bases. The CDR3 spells CAISSQGAGDTQYF. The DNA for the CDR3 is TGTGCCATCAGTTCACAGGGGGCTGGAGATACGCAGTATTTT.

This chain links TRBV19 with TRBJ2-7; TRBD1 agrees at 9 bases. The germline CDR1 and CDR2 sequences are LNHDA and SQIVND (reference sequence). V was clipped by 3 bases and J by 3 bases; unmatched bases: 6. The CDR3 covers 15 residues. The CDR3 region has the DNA TGTGCCAGTAGTATGTCAGGACAGGGGAACTACGAGCAGTACTTC. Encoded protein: CASSMSGQGNYEQYF.

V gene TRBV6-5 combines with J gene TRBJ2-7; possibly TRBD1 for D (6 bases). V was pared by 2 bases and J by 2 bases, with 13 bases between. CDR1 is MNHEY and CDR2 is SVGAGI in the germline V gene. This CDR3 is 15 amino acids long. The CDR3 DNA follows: TGTGCCAGCAGTTACACCAAGACAGGTCCCTACGAGCAGTACTTC. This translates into CASSYTKTGPYEQYF.

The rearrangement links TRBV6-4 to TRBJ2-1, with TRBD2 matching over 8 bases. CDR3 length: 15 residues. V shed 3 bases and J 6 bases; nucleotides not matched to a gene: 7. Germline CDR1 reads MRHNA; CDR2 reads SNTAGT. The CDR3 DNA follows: TGTGCCAGCAGTGAGGCAGCGGGAGAAATCAATGAGCAGTTCTTC. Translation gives CASSEAAGEINEQFF.

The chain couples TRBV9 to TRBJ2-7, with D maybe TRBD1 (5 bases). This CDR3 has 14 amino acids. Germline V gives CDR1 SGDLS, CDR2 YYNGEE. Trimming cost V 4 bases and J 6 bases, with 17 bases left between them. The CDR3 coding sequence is TGTGCCAGCAGCACGAGTTCAGGGTTCTCCGAGCAGTACTTC. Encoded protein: CASSTSSGFSEQYF.

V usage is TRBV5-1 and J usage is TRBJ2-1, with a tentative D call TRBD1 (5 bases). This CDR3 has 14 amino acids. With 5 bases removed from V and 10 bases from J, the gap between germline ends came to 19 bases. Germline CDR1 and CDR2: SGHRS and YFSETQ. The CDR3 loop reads CASSLSAGLEEQFF. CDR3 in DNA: TGCGCCAGCAGTCTGTCGGCAGGGCTTGAGGAGCAGTTCTTC.

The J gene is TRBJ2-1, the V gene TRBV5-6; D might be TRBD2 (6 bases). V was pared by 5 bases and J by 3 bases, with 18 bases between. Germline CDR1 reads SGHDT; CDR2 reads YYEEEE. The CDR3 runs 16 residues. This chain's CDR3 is CASSPLLEDYYNEQFF. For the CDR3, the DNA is TGTGCCAGCAGTCCCCTCTTGGAGGACTACTACAATGAGCAGTTCTTC.

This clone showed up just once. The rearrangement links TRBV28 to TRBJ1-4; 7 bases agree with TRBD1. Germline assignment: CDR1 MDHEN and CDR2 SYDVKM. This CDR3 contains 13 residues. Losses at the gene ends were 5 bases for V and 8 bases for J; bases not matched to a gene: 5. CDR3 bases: TGTGCCAGCAGTCAAGGGACAGACGAAAAACTGTTTTTT. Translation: CASSQGTDEKLFF.

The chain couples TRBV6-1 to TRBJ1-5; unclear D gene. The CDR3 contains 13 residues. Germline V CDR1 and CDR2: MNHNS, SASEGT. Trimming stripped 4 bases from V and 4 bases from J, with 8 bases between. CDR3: CASSVEVNQPQHF. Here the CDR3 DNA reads TGTGCCAGCAGTGTTGAGGTAAATCAGCCCCAGCATTTT.

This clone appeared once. CDR3 coding DNA: TGTGCCAGCAGCAAGACAGGGGGCAATGAGCAGTTCTTC. Amino acid sequence: CASSKTGGNEQFF. V usage is TRBV7-2 and J usage is TRBJ2-1; TRBD1 matches 9 bases. With 5 bases clipped from V and 6 bases from J, the junction kept 2 bases outside the gene matches. CDR1 and CDR2 (germline): SGHTA, FQGNSA. The CDR3 has 13 residues.

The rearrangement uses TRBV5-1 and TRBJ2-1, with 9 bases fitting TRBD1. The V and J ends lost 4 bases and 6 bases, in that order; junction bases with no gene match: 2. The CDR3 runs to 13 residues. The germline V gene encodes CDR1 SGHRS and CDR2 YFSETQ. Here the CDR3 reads CASSLGQGNEQFF. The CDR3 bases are TGCGCCAGCAGCCTGGGACAGGGCAATGAGCAGTTCTTC.

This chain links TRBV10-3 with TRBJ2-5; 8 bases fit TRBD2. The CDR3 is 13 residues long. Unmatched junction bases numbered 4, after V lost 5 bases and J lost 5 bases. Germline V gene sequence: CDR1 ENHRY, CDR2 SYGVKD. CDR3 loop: CAISPGLAETQYF. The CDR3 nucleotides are TGTGCCATCAGTCCTGGACTAGCTGAGACCCAGTACTTC.

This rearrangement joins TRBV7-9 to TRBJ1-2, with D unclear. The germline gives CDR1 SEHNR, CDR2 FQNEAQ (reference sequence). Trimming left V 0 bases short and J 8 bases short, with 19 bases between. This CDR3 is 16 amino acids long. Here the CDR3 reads CASSLADSILPGGYTF. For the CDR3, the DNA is TGTGCCAGCAGCTTAGCGGATTCAATTCTACCCGGGGGCTACACCTTC.

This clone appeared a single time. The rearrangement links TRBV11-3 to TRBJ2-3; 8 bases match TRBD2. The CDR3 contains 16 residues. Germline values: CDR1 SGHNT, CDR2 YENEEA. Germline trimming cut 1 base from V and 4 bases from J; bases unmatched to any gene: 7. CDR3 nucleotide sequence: TGTGCCAGCAGCTTAGGGGTAGCGGGGTCGGCAGATACGCAGTATTTT. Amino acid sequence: CASSLGVAGSADTQYF.

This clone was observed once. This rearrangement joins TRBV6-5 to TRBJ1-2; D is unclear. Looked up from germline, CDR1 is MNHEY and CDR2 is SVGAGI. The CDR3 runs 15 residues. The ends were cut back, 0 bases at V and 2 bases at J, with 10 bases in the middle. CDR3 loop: CASSYSVGWNYGYTF. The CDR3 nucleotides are TGTGCCAGCAGTTACTCGGTGGGCTGGAACTATGGCTACACCTTC.